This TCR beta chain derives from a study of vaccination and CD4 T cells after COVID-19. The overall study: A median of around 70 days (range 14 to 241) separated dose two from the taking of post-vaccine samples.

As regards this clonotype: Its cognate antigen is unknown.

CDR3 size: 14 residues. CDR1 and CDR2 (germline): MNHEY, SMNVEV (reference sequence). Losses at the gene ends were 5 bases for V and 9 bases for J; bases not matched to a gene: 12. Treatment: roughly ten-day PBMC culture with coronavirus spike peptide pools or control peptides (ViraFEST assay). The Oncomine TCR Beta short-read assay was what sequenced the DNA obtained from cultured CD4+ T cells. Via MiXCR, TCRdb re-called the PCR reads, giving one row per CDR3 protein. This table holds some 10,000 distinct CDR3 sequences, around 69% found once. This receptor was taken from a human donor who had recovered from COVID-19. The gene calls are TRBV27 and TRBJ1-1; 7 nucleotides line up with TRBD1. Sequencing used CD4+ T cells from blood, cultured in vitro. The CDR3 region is CASSIQRTGVKAFF. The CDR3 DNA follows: TGTGCCAGCAGTATCCAGCGTACAGGGGTAAAAGCTTTCTTT.